These 20 T cell receptor beta chains were all obtained from the same sample, sequenced in a study of long-term antiretroviral therapy in people with HIV. Researchers report immunoSEQ v3.0 was run at survey level. Profiling relied on immunoSEQ multiplex PCR, and the TCRdb table lists in-frame clones only, not all of them. The table includes 40,000 to 60,000 clones, around 84% detected once. The specimen was unsorted PBMCs, collected 0.8 years after starting antiretroviral therapy. The source of these receptors is a young woman with HIV.

This chain joins TRBV14 and TRBJ1-2; D unresolved. CDR1 is SGHDN and CDR2 is FVKESK in the germline V gene. Trimming cost V 4 bases and J 4 bases, with 13 bases left between them. This CDR3 comprises 14 residues. This CDR3 reads CASSPVGVSYGYTF. The CDR3 DNA is TGTGCCAGCAGCCCAGTTGGGGTGAGCTATGGCTACACCTTC.

Only a few counts were recorded for this clone. The V gene is TRBV19, the J gene TRBJ1-5; TRBD1 might be the D (5 bases). Trimming cost V 5 bases and J 4 bases, with 12 bases left between them. This CDR3 has 14 amino acids. CDR1 and CDR2 from the germline V gene are LNHDA and SQIVND (reference sequence). The CDR3 DNA is TGTGCCAGTAGTGTCTCCGGGACGAATCAGCCCCAGCATTTT. It codes for CASSVSGTNQPQHF.

This chain connects TRBV9 to TRBJ2-7; D possibly corresponds to TRBD1 (6 bases). There are 11 residues in the CDR3. Germline V gene data show CDR1 as SGDLS and CDR2 as YYNGEE. Trimming left V 5 bases short and J 6 bases short, with 9 bases between. CDR3: CASSSGAEQYF. CDR3 coding DNA: TGTGCCAGCAGTTCAGGGGCCGAGCAGTACTTC. The variable domain in full, completed from reference TRBV9 and TRBJ2-7, reads DSGVTQTPKHLITATGQRVTLRCSPRSGDLSVYWYQQSLDQGLQFLIQYYNGEERAKGNILERFSAQQFPDLHSELNLSSLELGDSALYFCASSSGAEQYFGPGTRLTVT.

This clone was detected only a few times. V usage is TRBV5-6 and J usage is TRBJ2-7, with 8 positions matching TRBD1. The CDR3 covers 12 residues. V lost 4 bases and J lost 6; bases outside the gene matches: 3. Germline CDR1 is SGHDT and CDR2 is YYEEEE. DNA of the CDR3: TGTGCCAGCAGCGGCGACAGGGGCGAGCAGTACTTC. Protein product: CASSGDRGEQYF.

CDR3 sequence (DNA): TGTGCCAGCAGCTCCCCCGGGGTAGCGGGAGTACACGAGCAGTACTTC. Its translation: CASSSPGVAGVHEQYF. This chain uses TRBV11-3 with TRBJ2-7, with 9 nucleotides matching TRBD2. Losses at the gene ends were 4 bases for V and 5 bases for J; bases not matched to a gene: 12. This CDR3 is 16 amino acids long. Germline V gene data show CDR1 as SGHNT and CDR2 as YENEEA.

As for this clone: Other nucleotide sequences in the sample specify the same CDR3. The V and J genes are TRBV19 and TRBJ1-2, with 7 nucleotides matching TRBD1. The germline V gene has CDR1 LNHDA and CDR2 SQIVND (reference sequence). The CDR3 covers 14 residues. J lost 0 bases, V lost 4 bases, and 2 bases had no gene match. The CDR3 nucleotides read TGTGCCAGTAGTACGGGGACAGCTAACTATGGCTACACCTTC. As protein: CASSTGTANYGYTF.

The rearrangement links TRBV28 to TRBJ2-1, with D tentatively TRBD2 (6 bases). This CDR3 spans 15 amino acids. CDR1 and CDR2 (germline): MDHEN, SYDVKM. V lost 6 bases to trimming and J lost 1 base, with 13 bases between them. The CDR3 sequence: CASSPWGRSYNEQFF. Here the CDR3 DNA reads TGTGCCAGCAGCCCTTGGGGGAGGTCCTACAATGAGCAGTTCTTC.

The V and J genes are TRBV7-2 and TRBJ1-2, with no clear D. This CDR3 is built from 14 residues. V lost 4 bases, J lost 5 bases, and 14 bases lay in between. CDR1 is SGHTA and CDR2 is FQGNSA in the germline V gene. This CDR3 is CASSSEESAYGYTF. As DNA, the CDR3 is TGTGCCAGCAGCTCGGAGGAAAGTGCTTATGGCTACACCTTC.

This chain uses TRBV18 with TRBJ2-1; D gene uncertain. From germline, CDR1 is KGHSH and CDR2 LQKENI. Trimming pared 2 bases from V and 4 bases from J, leaving 6 bases between. This CDR3 region has 13 residues. In DNA form, the CDR3 reads TGTGCCAGCTCACCAGCAGAATACAATGAGCAGTTCTTC. As protein: CASSPAEYNEQFF. Combining the CDR3 with reference TRBV18 and TRBJ2-1 gives the whole variable domain NAGVMQNPRHLVRRRGQEARLRCSPMKGHSHVYWYRQLPEEGLKFMVYLQKENIIDESGMPKERFSAEFPKEGPSILRIQQVVRGDSAAYFCASSPAEYNEQFFGPGTRLTVL.

The rearrangement links TRBV7-2 to TRBJ2-1; D not certain. V lost 3 bases and J 6 bases, leaving 15 bases between the germline ends. The length of the CDR3 is 15 residues. Germline V gene lookup returns CDR1 SGHTA and CDR2 FQGNSA. The DNA for the CDR3 is TGTGCCAGCAGCTTTAGTGGTCGGTGGGGCAATGAGCAGTTCTTC. Protein sequence: CASSFSGRWGNEQFF.

This chain uses TRBV7-3 with TRBJ2-3; a weak D match, TRBD2 (5 bases). The CDR3 loop spans 15 amino acids. The V and J ends lost 0 bases and 2 bases respectively, with 9 bases between them. Germline CDR1 is SGHTA and CDR2 is FQGTGA. The CDR3 coding sequence is TGTGCCAGCAGCTTAACGGGCGGGTCCACAGATACGCAGTATTTT. Its protein product is CASSLTGGSTDTQYF.

A single count supports this clone. The chain has TRBV5-1 and TRBJ2-7, with D perhaps given as TRBD1 or TRBD2 (5 bases each). The CDR3 has 15 amino acids. Per germline, CDR1 SGHRS and CDR2 YFSETQ. V gave up 4 bases and J gave up 3 bases, with 17 bases separating them. CDR3 bases: TGCGCCAGCAGCCCGATCCGGGACGAACACTACGAGCAGTACTTC. As protein: CASSPIRDEHYEQYF.

The chain recombines TRBV6-5 with TRBJ2-1; D possibly corresponds to TRBD1 (6 bases). This CDR3 has 16 residues. V dropped 0 bases and J dropped 6 bases, with 15 bases sitting between them. Germline-derived CDR1 and CDR2 are MNHEY and SVGAGI. The CDR3 coding sequence is TGTGCCAGCAGTTACTCGAACAGGGTTGGCCCCAATGAGCAGTTCTTC. This sequence encodes CASSYSNRVGPNEQFF.

This clone was counted between two and nine times. The rearrangement links TRBV10-1 to TRBJ2-7; TRBD2 aligns across 9 bases. Unmatched junction bases numbered 5, after V lost 5 bases and J lost 3 bases. Germline-derived CDR1 and CDR2 are WNHNN and SYGVQD (reference sequence). The CDR3 is made up of 14 amino acids. The CDR3 nucleotides are TGCGCCAGCAGTTTGCGGGAGGGTTGCTACGAGCAGTACTTC. As protein: CASSLREGCYEQYF.

The CDR3, as DNA: TGTGCCAGCGTCGGGTCACGGACGGAAGAGACCCAGTACTTC. Its protein is CASVGSRTEETQYF. J is TRBJ2-5 and V is TRBV6-1; D is undetermined. This CDR3 spans 14 amino acids. The germline CDR1 and CDR2 sequences are MNHNS and SASEGT. Trimming took off 8 bases at V and 3 bases at J, with 16 bases between the two ends.

This chain joins TRBV6-1 and TRBJ2-1, with 7 bases matching TRBD2. Germline-derived CDR1 and CDR2 are MNHNS and SASEGT. The CDR3 totals 14 residues. Losses at the gene ends were 3 bases for V and 1 base for J; bases not matched to a gene: 0. The CDR3 reads CASSEGGSYNEQFF. The CDR3 region has the DNA TGTGCCAGCAGTGAGGGGGGGTCCTACAATGAGCAGTTCTTC.

The CDR3 here is CASSVDFANTGELFF. The CDR3 DNA is TGTGCCAGCAGTGTCGACTTCGCGAACACCGGGGAGCTGTTTTTT. The rearrangement uses TRBV2 and TRBJ2-2; D uncertain. The CDR3 contains 15 residues. Trimming took off 4 bases at V and 0 bases at J, with 9 bases between the two ends. Germline CDR1 is SNHLY and CDR2 is FYNNEI.

This clone was seen just once. The CDR3 DNA reads as TGTGCCAGCAGCTTTGGTAGGCTAGCGGGAGGGGAGACCCAGTACTTC. Encoded protein: CASSFGRLAGGETQYF. The chain recombines TRBV5-6 with TRBJ2-5; 12 bases fit TRBD2. CDR1 and CDR2 (germline): SGHDT, YYEEEE. After removal of 2 bases from V and 5 bases from J, the junction contained 7 bases not matched to a gene. The CDR3 has 16 amino acids.

V gene TRBV27 combines with J gene TRBJ1-1; D perhaps matches TRBD1 (5 bases). V gave up 2 bases and J gave up 4 bases, with 20 bases separating them. Germline CDR1 is MNHEY and CDR2 is SMNVEV (reference sequence). The CDR3 loop spans 17 amino acids. The CDR3 coding sequence is TGTGCCAGCAGTTTAAGGTCCGGACCCGAAAGGGGCACTGAAGCTTTCTTT. Amino acid sequence: CASSLRSGPERGTEAFF.

This sequence joins TRBV28 and TRBJ2-1, with TRBD2 identical over 7 bases. This CDR3 is built from 13 residues. Looked up from germline, CDR1 is MDHEN and CDR2 is SYDVKM. The ends lost 6 bases at V and 9 bases at J; junction bases unmatched: 8. The CDR3 DNA reads TGTGCCAGCAGCCTATCTCCGGGGGGTGAGCAGTTCTTC. Protein product: CASSLSPGGEQFF.